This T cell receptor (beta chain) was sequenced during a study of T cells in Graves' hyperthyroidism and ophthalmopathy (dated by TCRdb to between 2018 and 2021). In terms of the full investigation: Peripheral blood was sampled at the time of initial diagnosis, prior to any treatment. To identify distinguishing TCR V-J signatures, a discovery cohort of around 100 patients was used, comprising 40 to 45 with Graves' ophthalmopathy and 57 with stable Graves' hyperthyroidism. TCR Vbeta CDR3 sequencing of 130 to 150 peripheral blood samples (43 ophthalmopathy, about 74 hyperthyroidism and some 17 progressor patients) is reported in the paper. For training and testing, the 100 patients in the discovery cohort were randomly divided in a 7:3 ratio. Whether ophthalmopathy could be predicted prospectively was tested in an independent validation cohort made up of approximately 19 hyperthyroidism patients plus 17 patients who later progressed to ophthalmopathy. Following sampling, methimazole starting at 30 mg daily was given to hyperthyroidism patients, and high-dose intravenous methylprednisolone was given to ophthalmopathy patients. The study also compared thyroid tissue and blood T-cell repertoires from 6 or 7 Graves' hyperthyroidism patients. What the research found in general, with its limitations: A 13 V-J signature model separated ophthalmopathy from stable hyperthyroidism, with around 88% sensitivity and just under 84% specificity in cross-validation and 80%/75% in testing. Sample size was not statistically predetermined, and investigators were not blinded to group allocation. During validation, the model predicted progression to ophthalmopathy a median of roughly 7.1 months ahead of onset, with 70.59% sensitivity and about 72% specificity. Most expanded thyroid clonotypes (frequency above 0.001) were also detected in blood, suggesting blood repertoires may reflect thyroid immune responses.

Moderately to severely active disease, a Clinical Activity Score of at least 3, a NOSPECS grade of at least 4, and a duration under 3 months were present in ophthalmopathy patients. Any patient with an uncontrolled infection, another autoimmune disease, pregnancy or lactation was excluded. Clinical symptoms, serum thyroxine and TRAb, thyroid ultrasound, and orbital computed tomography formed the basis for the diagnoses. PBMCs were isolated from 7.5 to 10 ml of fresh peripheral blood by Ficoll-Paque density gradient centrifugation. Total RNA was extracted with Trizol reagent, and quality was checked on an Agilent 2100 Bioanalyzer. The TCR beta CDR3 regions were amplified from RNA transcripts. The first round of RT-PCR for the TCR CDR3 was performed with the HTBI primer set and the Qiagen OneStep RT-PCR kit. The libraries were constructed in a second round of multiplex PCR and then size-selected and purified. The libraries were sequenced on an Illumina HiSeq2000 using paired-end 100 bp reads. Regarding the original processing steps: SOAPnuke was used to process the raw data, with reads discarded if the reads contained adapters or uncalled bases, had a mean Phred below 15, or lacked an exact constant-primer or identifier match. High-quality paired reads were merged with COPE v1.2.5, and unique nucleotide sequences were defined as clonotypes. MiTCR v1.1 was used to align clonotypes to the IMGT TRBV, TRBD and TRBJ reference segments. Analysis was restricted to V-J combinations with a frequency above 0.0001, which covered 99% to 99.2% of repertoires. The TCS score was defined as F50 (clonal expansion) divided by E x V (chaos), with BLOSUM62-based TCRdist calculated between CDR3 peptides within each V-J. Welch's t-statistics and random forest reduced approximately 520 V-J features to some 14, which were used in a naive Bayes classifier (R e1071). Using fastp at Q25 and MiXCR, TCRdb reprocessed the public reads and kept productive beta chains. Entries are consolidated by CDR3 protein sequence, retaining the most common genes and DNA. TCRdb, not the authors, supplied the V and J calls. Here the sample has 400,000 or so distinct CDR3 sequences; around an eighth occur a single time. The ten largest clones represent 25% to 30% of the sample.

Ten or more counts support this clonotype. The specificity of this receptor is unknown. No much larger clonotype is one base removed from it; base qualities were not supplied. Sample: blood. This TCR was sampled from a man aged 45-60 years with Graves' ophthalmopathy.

The nucleotides read TGTGCCAGCAGTTCACCCTCCGGGACTAGCGACGAGCAGTACTTC. Translated, this gives CASSSPSGTSDEQYF. The receptor chain draws on TRBV12-3 or TRBV12-4 and TRBJ2-7, with TRBD2 identical over 10 junction bases. The CDR3 measures 15 amino acids from cysteine to phenylalanine. CDR3 DNA only is kept here, 45 bases in frame from base 1. Trimming takes 4 bases off V and 5 bases off J; junction bases not matched to a gene: 8.